The 11 T cell receptor beta chains in this list originate from one sample, sequenced in a study of cytomegalovirus exposure and HLA in healthy donors. 13 Jbeta primers and 60 Vbeta primers were used for the PCR. Profiling relied on immunoSEQ multiplex PCR, and the TCRdb table lists in-frame clones only, not all of them. The sample shows about 160,000 clones, 82% of them seen only once. The sequencing input was PBMCs. These receptors were collected from a girl under 10 years old in good health and CMV-seropositive.

The chain couples TRBV10-3 to TRBJ2-3; no reliable D call. The germline CDR1 and CDR2 sequences are ENHRY and SYGVKD. Trimming removed 4 bases from V and 4 bases from J, with 3 bases in between. This CDR3 spans 11 amino acids. CDR3 loop: CAISVADTQYF. DNA for the CDR3: TGTGCCATCAGTGTCGCAGATACGCAGTATTTT.

The V gene is TRBV28, the J gene TRBJ1-1; D possibly corresponds to TRBD1 (6 bases). Per germline, CDR1 MDHEN and CDR2 SYDVKM. Trimming removed 6 bases from V and 1 base from J, with 12 bases in between. This CDR3 comprises 14 residues. The CDR3 sequence: CASSSGHRNTEAFF. The CDR3 nucleotides read TGTGCCAGCAGCTCGGGACACCGGAACACTGAAGCTTTCTTT.

V and J are TRBV19 and TRBJ1-5, with 7 bases identical to TRBD1. CDR1 and CDR2 from the germline V gene are LNHDA and SQIVND (reference sequence). The CDR3 runs 17 residues. With V trimmed by 5 bases and J by 1 base, 11 bases remained unmatched. The CDR3: CASSPWGDRVSNQPQHF. Here the CDR3 DNA reads TGTGCCAGTAGTCCTTGGGGGGACAGAGTAAGCAATCAGCCCCAGCATTTT.

The gene calls are TRBV7-9 and TRBJ2-1; no clear D. Germline CDR1 reads SEHNR; CDR2 reads FQNEAQ (reference sequence). With 2 bases removed from V and 2 bases from J, the gap between germline ends came to 7 bases. This CDR3 has 14 amino acids. The CDR3 DNA follows: TGTGCCAGCAGCTTATTATCCCCCTACAATGAGCAGTTCTTC. Its translation is CASSLLSPYNEQFF.

The V call is TRBV28, the J call TRBJ2-5; no definite D call. Trimming cost V 3 bases and J 5 bases, with 10 bases left between them. Germline lookup yields CDR1 MDHEN and CDR2 SYDVKM. CDR3 length: 13 residues. The CDR3 DNA reads as TGTGCCAGCAGTTTGAGTAGCTCGGAGACCCAGTACTTC. Its protein product is CASSLSSSETQYF.

The V call is TRBV30, the J call TRBJ1-5; D possibly corresponds to TRBD1 (6 bases). Trimming took off 1 base at V and 3 bases at J, with 10 bases between the two ends. Germline V lookup: CDR1 GTSNPN, CDR2 SVGIG (reference sequence). The CDR3 totals 14 residues. The CDR3 here is CAWSGHRDNQPQHF. The DNA of the CDR3 is TGTGCCTGGAGTGGTCACAGGGACAATCAGCCCCAGCATTTT.

This clone was counted once. The J gene is TRBJ2-2, the V gene TRBV4-1; 7 bases are shared with TRBD1. Germline V gene sequence: CDR1 MGHRA, CDR2 YSYEKL. The CDR3 is 16 amino acids. V trimming: 4 bases; J trimming: 4 bases; junction bases outside the gene matches: 9. CDR3 amino acids: CASSRQNAGGTGELFF. The CDR3 region has the DNA TGCGCCAGCAGCCGACAAAACGCAGGGGGCACCGGGGAGCTGTTTTTT.

This chain uses TRBV27 with TRBJ1-3; maybe TRBD1 (6 bases). Germline V gives CDR1 MNHEY, CDR2 SMNVEV (reference sequence). The CDR3 length is 14 residues. With 3 bases removed from V and 4 bases from J, the gap between germline ends came to 10 bases. CDR3 DNA: TGTGCCAGCAGTTTCTGGACAGCCGGAAACACCATATATTTT. Protein sequence: CASSFWTAGNTIYF.

The V and J genes are TRBV28 and TRBJ2-7; a weak D match, TRBD2 (6 bases). Trimming took 6 bases from V and 6 from J, leaving 18 bases between them. The CDR3 covers 14 residues. From germline, CDR1 is MDHEN and CDR2 SYDVKM. CDR3 coding DNA: TGTGCCAGCAGATCCGCCGGGACTCCCAGCGAGCAGTACTTC. Amino acids: CASRSAGTPSEQYF. Variable domain in full (rest from reference TRBV28 and TRBJ2-7): DVKVTQSSRYLVKRTGEKVFLECVQDMDHENMFWYRQDPGLGLRLIYFSYDVKMKEKGDIPEGYSVSREKKERFSLILESASTNQTSMYLCASRSAGTPSEQYFGPGTRLTVT.

This chain links TRBV28 with TRBJ1-4; TRBD1 is a possible D gene (5 bases). CDR1 MDHEN and CDR2 SYDVKM come from the germline V gene. This CDR3 has 18 residues. V lost 3 bases and J 0 bases, leaving 17 bases between the germline ends. The CDR3 region has the DNA TGTGCCAGCAGTTTTAGGGGACTTACCCTTGCAACTAATGAAAAACTGTTTTTT. Translated, it gives CASSFRGLTLATNEKLFF.

CDR3: CASSQVGGSYYEQYF. DNA for the CDR3: TGCGCCAGCAGCCAAGTGGGGGGATCTTACTACGAGCAGTACTTC. This chain uses TRBV4-1 with TRBJ2-7; weak D call: TRBD2 (6 bases). The CDR3 has 15 residues. CDR1 and CDR2 from the germline V gene are MGHRA and YSYEKL. V shed 1 base and J shed 3 bases, with 13 bases lying between them.